This T cell receptor (beta chain) was found in a study of T cells after yellow fever vaccination. A 5'RACE template-switching step, the method used to make TCR cDNA, added a universal primer site and UMIs. TCRdb reanalysed the 5' RACE reads using MiXCR and keeps one entry per CDR3 protein. This sample has 450,000 to 550,000 distinct CDR3 sequences, with roughly 22% found just once. Study results and caveats: The secondary response was weaker but peaked faster, day 5 versus 15. Subsequent to the booster, the majority of primary-vaccination clones reappeared (around 96% CD4, around 85% CD8).

A note on this clonotype: The antigen remains unidentified.

Sequenced here: PBMCs, sampled less than 25 days after the first yellow fever vaccination. The receptor was isolated from a man aged 18-30 years who received the YFV17D yellow fever vaccine.

The DNA of the CDR3 is TGCAGCGCCCAGACTAGCGGAGAGACCCAGTACTTC. Translation gives CSAQTSGETQYF. The chain has TRBV29-1 and TRBJ2-5; 9 bases are shared with TRBD2. The V segment lost 7 bases and the J segment 4 bases; nucleotides outside the gene matches: 4. Germline V lookup: CDR1 SQVTM, CDR2 ANQGSEA. This CDR3 is built from 12 residues.